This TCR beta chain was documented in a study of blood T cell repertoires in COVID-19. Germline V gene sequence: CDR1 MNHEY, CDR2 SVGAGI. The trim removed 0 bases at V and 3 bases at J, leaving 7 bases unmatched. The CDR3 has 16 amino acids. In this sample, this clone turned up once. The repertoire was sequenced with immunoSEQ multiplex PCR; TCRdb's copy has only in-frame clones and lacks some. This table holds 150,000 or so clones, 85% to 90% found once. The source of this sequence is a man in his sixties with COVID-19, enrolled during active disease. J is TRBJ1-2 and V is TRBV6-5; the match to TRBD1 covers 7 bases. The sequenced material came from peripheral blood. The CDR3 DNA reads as TGTGCCAGCAGTTACTCGGGGCAGGGGGGACACTATGGCTACACCTTC. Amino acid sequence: CASSYSGQGGHYGYTF.